This T cell receptor beta chain derives from a study of T cell responses to AZD1222 COVID-19 vaccine. Overall study findings and caveats: Increases in Spike-specific TCR breadth and depth were seen after two AZD1222 doses.

It was second doses at about 4 or about 12 weeks that were pooled. CDR3 size: 16 residues. Germline V gene data show CDR1 as MDHEN and CDR2 as SYDVKM. Trimming stripped 2 bases from V and 14 bases from J, with 22 bases between. Profiling relied on immunoSEQ multiplex PCR, and the TCRdb table lists in-frame clones only, not all of them. The repertoire holds 150,000 to 250,000 clones, with approximately 93% as singletons. To note about this clone: The target antigen is unknown.

V gene TRBV28 combines with J gene TRBJ1-6; D is unresolved. Material: peripheral blood, obtained 28 days after the second AZD1222 dose. This TCR came from an adult who received the AZD1222 COVID-19 vaccine. CDR3 sequence: CASSLAPGQRYGTLHF. CDR3 nucleotides: TGTGCCAGCAGTTTAGCTCCGGGCCAGCGGTATGGCACCCTCCACTTT.